This TCR beta chain was sequenced during a study of cytomegalovirus exposure and HLA in healthy donors. Germline V CDR1 and CDR2: PRHDT, FYEKMQ (reference sequence). This CDR3 is built from 15 residues. V was clipped by 1 base and J by 9 bases, with 16 bases between them. The PCR contained 60 Vbeta and 13 Jbeta primers. The repertoire was sequenced with immunoSEQ multiplex PCR; TCRdb's copy has only in-frame clones and lacks some. The sample shows fewer than 130,000 clones, about 80% of them seen only once. Study-wide points: V- and J-gene trimming in TCR beta was tied to a missense DCLRE1C variant by an analysis performed later. Reported performance of the classifier showed diagnosis of cytomegalovirus status with high specificity and sensitivity.

Remarks on this clone: The antigen is unknown.

Sequencing input: PBMCs. The rearrangement joins TRBV13 to TRBJ2-1, with D perhaps TRBD2 (5 bases). This TCR derives from a female donor in good health and CMV-seropositive. CDR3 amino acids: CASSLARAPVVEQFF. The CDR3 nucleotides read TGTGCCAGCAGCTTAGCGAGGGCCCCGGTCGTTGAGCAGTTCTTC.